Shown below are 22 T cell receptor beta chains from a single sample sequenced in a study of identical twins. Each CDR3 protein is one row after TCRdb ran MiXCR on the 5' RACE reads. This sample has 450,000 or so distinct CDR3 sequences; about 24% occur once, and the top ten carry 2.5% to 3.5%. The same specimen was also included in a second study, on T cells expressing NK-cell markers.

Sequencing input: CD4+ T cells sorted from blood. Receptors originate from a woman aged 18 to 35 in good health.

V is TRBV12-3 or TRBV12-4 and J is TRBJ2-7, with 8 bases fitting TRBD1. The CDR3 is 14 residues long. V was clipped by 3 bases and J by 5 bases; unmatched bases: 6. CDR3 in DNA: TGTGCCAGCAGTTTGCGGCAGGGGGCCAACGAGCAGTACTTC. Encoded protein: CASSLRQGANEQYF.

The chain has TRBV7-9 and TRBJ2-3; D gene uncertain. This CDR3 region has 16 residues. Trimming took 0 bases from V and 1 from J, leaving 11 bases between them. Germline CDR1 is SEHNR and CDR2 is FQNEAQ (reference sequence). CDR3 sequence reads: CASSLASALGTDTQYF. CDR3 DNA sequence: TGTGCCAGCAGCTTAGCATCTGCCCTCGGCACAGATACGCAGTATTTT.

The chain recombines TRBV7-2 with TRBJ2-7; D is undetermined. The CDR3 totals 13 residues. CDR1 is SGHTA, CDR2 FQGNSA, per germline. V lost 5 bases, J lost 5 bases, and 13 bases lay in between. CDR3 sequence (DNA): TGTGCCAGCAGCCCCAATGCTAGGAACGAGCAGTACTTC. It encodes CASSPNARNEQYF.

A few counts support this clonotype. The chain recombines TRBV2 with TRBJ2-7; D gene ambiguous. The V gene lost 4 bases and the J gene lost 2 bases, with 9 bases spanning the gap. Per the germline V gene, CDR1 is SNHLY and CDR2 is FYNNEI. The CDR3 totals 13 residues. The CDR3 nucleotides are TGTGCCAGCAGTGGTAATGGGGCCTACGAGCAGTACTTC. Encoded protein: CASSGNGAYEQYF.

This clonotype was observed many times. The V call is TRBV12-3 or TRBV12-4, the J call TRBJ2-1; 13 nucleotides align to TRBD2. Losses at the gene ends were 6 bases for V and 4 bases for J; bases not matched to a gene: 3. The CDR3 sequence is 15 residues long. The CDR3 DNA reads TGTGCCAGCAGCCCACTAGCGGGAGGGTACAATGAGCAGTTCTTC. The encoded protein is CASSPLAGGYNEQFF.

Only a few counts were recorded for this clonotype. This rearrangement joins TRBV5-1 to TRBJ2-3; tentative D call: TRBD1 (6 bases). The CDR3 totals 15 residues. Germline loops: CDR1 SGHRS, CDR2 YFSETQ. The ends were cut back, 2 bases at V and 0 bases at J, with 10 bases in the middle. CDR3 DNA sequence: TGCGCCAGCAGCTTTGGGGGCCTCAGCACAGATACGCAGTATTTT. It is translated as CASSFGGLSTDTQYF.

This clonotype has a handful of counts. This chain links TRBV20-1 with TRBJ2-3, with 10 positions matching TRBD2. Per germline, CDR1 DFQATT and CDR2 SNEGSKA (reference sequence). Unmatched junction bases numbered 8, after V lost 3 bases and J lost 5 bases. The CDR3 covers 15 residues. This chain's CDR3 is CSASDLAGVEDTQYF. For the CDR3, the DNA is TGCAGTGCTAGTGATCTAGCGGGGGTGGAAGATACGCAGTATTTT.

This clonotype was counted a few times. The rearrangement uses TRBV5-1 and TRBJ2-7, with TRBD2 identical over 10 bases. Germline CDR1 and CDR2: SGHRS and YFSETQ. The CDR3 spans 15 residues. V was pared by 4 bases and J by 6 bases, with 10 bases of the junction left unmatched. The CDR3 region is CASSPWASGSSEQYF. CDR3 sequence (DNA): TGCGCCAGCAGCCCCTGGGCTAGCGGGAGTAGCGAGCAGTACTTC.

This chain uses TRBV7-9 with TRBJ2-6; D remains ambiguous. Germline assignment: CDR1 SEHNR and CDR2 FQNEAQ (reference sequence). The CDR3 totals 14 residues. The V end was cut by 5 bases, the J end by 5 bases, with 10 bases between. CDR3 bases: TGTGCCAGCAGCCCAGAGAATTGGGCCAACGTCCTGACTTTC. Residues: CASSPENWANVLTF.

The gene calls are TRBV9 and TRBJ2-3, with unresolved D. Trimming shortened V by 0 bases and J by 7 bases, and 12 bases separated the two germline ends. This CDR3 has 14 residues. Germline V gene sequence: CDR1 SGDLS, CDR2 YYNGEE. CDR3 residues: CASSVGGLSHTQYF. The CDR3 DNA is TGTGCCAGCAGCGTAGGGGGTCTATCCCATACGCAGTATTTT.

This clonotype occurred a few times. V is TRBV21-1 and J is TRBJ1-2; the table's D gene call, TRBD1, was not cross checked with the DNA. TRBV21-1 is reported as a pseudogene. The CDR3 spans 12 residues. CDR3 in amino acids: CASRMDSLGYTF. The CDR3 nucleotides are TGTGCCAGCAGGATGGACAGCCTTGGCTACACCTTC.

The gene calls are TRBV5-1 and TRBJ2-3; 7 bases line up with TRBD1. Germline CDR1 is SGHRS and CDR2 is YFSETQ. The V and J ends lost 4 bases and 2 bases, in that order; junction bases with no gene match: 10. This CDR3 region has 16 residues. CDR3 coding DNA: TGCGCCAGCAGCAAGGGGGACAGACCCAACACAGATACGCAGTATTTT. This codes for CASSKGDRPNTDTQYF.

The rearrangement links TRBV7-2 to TRBJ2-2, with D perhaps matching TRBD1 or TRBD2 (5 bases each). Looked up from germline, CDR1 is SGHTA and CDR2 is FQGNSA. Deletions cut 4 bases from V and 7 bases from J, with 19 bases between. CDR3 length equals 16 residues. CDR3 loop: CASSSYLVEGYGELFF. The CDR3 nucleotides read TGTGCCAGCAGCTCGTACCTGGTTGAGGGGTACGGGGAGCTGTTTTTT.

This rearrangement joins TRBV3-1 to TRBJ2-7, with D possibly TRBD2 on 5 matching bases. With 1 base removed from V and 3 bases from J, the gap between germline ends came to 13 bases. The germline V gene encodes CDR1 LGHDT and CDR2 YNNKEL (reference sequence). CDR3 size: 15 residues. CDR3 amino acids: CASSQGAERHYEQYF. Written as DNA, the CDR3 is TGTGCCAGCAGCCAAGGGGCGGAGCGGCACTACGAGCAGTACTTC.

This clonotype came up a few times. The junction departs from the called germline gene at one end, perhaps through a read error. The chain links TRBV5-1 to TRBJ2-7; D might be TRBD1 (6 bases). Germline lookup yields CDR1 SGHRS and CDR2 YFSETQ. The CDR3 totals 12 residues. CDR3 residues: CASSSTPGHYFF. The CDR3 DNA sequence: TGCGCCAGCAGCTCGACGCCGGGACATTACTTTTTC.

This clonotype was counted between two and nine times. DNA of the CDR3: TGTGCCAGAAGCCACTTGGGGGGGGTAAACTACGAGCAGTACTTC. It codes for CARSHLGGVNYEQYF. The gene calls are TRBV7-9 and TRBJ2-7, with 7 bases identical to TRBD2. CDR3 length: 15 residues. V was clipped by 9 bases and J by 3 bases; unmatched bases: 14. Germline V gives CDR1 SEHNR, CDR2 FQNEAQ (reference sequence). Drawing the rest from reference TRBV7-9 and TRBJ2-7, the complete variable domain is DTGVSQNPRHKITKRGQNVTFRCDPISEHNRLYWYRQTLGQGPEFLTYFQNEAQLEKSRLLSDRFSAERPKGSFSTLEIQRTEQGDSAMYLCARSHLGGVNYEQYFGPGTRLTVT.

Only one count was recorded for this clonotype. The J gene is TRBJ2-4, the V gene TRBV12-3 or TRBV12-4; D remains ambiguous. V was clipped by 4 bases and J by 6 bases, with 13 bases between them. The CDR3 contains 14 residues. The CDR3 spells CASSSSTSGNIQYF. The CDR3 DNA follows: TGTGCCAGCAGTTCGTCTACTTCGGGAAACATTCAGTACTTC.

This clonotype has just a few counts. The chain links TRBV20-1 to TRBJ2-3, with D unclear. The germline CDR1 and CDR2 sequences are DFQATT and SNEGSKA (reference sequence). This CDR3 comprises 13 residues. V gave up 3 bases and J gave up 6 bases, with 13 bases separating them. The CDR3 protein is CSASGPTTDTQYF. DNA of the CDR3: TGCAGTGCTAGCGGGCCCACAACTGATACGCAGTATTTT.

The V gene is TRBV7-2, the J gene TRBJ1-1; a weak D match, TRBD1 (6 bases). The CDR3 consists of 15 residues. Per germline, CDR1 SGHTA and CDR2 FQGNSA. V was cut by 0 bases and J by 3 bases, with 11 bases left in between. This chain's CDR3 is CASSLAAQGYTEAFF. Here the CDR3 DNA reads TGTGCCAGCAGCTTAGCCGCACAGGGCTACACTGAAGCTTTCTTT. Supplemented by reference TRBV7-2 and TRBJ1-1, the full variable domain reads GAGVSQSPSNKVTEKGKDVELRCDPISGHTALYWYRQSLGQGLEFLIYFQGNSAPDKSGLPSDRFSAERTGGSVSTLTIQRTQQEDSAVYLCASSLAAQGYTEAFFGQGTRLTVV.

The V gene is TRBV20-1, the J gene TRBJ2-7, with D possibly TRBD2 on 5 matching bases. Between the trimmed V and J ends, which lost 0 bases and 0 bases, there was a span of 12 bases. The CDR3 contains 15 residues. The V gene's germline CDR1 is DFQATT and CDR2 SNEGSKA (reference sequence). The CDR3 region has the DNA TGCAGTGCTAGAGATCCGAGCGGTGGCTCCTACGAGCAGTACTTC. Residues: CSARDPSGGSYEQYF.

This clonotype was observed a handful of times. This chain links TRBV24-1 with TRBJ2-7; D is unclear. The CDR3 has 12 residues. Germline values: CDR1 KGHDR, CDR2 SFDVKD. V dropped 7 bases and J dropped 4 bases, with 10 bases sitting between them. CDR3 nucleotide sequence: TGTGCCACCAGCCGAACCGGATACGAGCAGTACTTC. Its protein is CATSRTGYEQYF.

The chain recombines TRBV7-3 with TRBJ2-7; D ambiguous. The V end was cut by 4 bases, the J end by 2 bases, with 9 bases between. The CDR3 is 13 amino acids. The germline gives CDR1 SGHTA, CDR2 FQGTGA. The CDR3 region is CASSSGSPYEQYF. The CDR3 coding sequence is TGTGCCAGCAGCTCCGGCAGTCCCTACGAGCAGTACTTC.